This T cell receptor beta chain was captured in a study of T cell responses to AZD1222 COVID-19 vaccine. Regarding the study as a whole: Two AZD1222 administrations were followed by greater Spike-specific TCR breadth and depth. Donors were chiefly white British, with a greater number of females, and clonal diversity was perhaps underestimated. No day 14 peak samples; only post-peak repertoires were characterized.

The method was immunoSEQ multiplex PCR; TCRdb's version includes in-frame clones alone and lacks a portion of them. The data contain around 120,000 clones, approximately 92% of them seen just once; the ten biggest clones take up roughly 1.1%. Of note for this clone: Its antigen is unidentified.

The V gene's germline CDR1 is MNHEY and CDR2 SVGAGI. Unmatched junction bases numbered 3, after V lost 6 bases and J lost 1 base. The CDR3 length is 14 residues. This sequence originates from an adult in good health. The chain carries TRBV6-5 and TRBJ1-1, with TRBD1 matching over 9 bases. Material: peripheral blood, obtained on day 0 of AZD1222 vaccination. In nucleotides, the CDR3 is TGTGCCAGCAGCCCGGGACAGGGGAACACTGAAGCTTTCTTT. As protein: CASSPGQGNTEAFF.